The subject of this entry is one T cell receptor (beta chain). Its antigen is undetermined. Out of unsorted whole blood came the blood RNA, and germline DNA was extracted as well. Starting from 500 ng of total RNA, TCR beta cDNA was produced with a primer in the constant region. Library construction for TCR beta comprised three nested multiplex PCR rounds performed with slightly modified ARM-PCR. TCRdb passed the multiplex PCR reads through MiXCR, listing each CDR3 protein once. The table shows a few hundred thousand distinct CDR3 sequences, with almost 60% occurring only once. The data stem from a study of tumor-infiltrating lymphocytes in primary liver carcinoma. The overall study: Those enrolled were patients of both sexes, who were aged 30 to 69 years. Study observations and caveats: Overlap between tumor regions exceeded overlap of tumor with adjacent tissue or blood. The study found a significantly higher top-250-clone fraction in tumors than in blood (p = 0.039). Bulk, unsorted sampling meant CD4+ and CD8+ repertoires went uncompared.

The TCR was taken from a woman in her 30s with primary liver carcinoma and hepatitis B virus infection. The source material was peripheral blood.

CDR3 amino acids: CASSLGSAPYEQYF. The CDR3 coding sequence is TGTGCCAGCAGCTTGGGGTCCGCCCCCTACGAGCAGTACTTC. This chain connects TRBV5-4 to TRBJ2-7; D ambiguous. Germline lookup yields CDR1 SGHNT and CDR2 YYREEE (reference sequence). Deletions cut 0 bases from V and 2 bases from J, with 9 bases between. The CDR3 is made up of 14 amino acids.